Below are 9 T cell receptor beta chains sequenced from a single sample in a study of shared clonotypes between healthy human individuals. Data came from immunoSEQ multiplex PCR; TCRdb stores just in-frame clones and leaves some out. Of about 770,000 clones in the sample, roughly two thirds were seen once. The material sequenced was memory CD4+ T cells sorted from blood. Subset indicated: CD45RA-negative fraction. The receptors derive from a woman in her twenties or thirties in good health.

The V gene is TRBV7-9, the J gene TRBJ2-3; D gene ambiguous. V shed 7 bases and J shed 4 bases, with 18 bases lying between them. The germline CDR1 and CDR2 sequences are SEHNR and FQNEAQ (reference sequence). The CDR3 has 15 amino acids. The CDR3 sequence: CASTRQAVGSDTQYF. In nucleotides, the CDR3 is TGTGCCAGCACCAGGCAGGCGGTGGGCTCAGATACGCAGTATTTT. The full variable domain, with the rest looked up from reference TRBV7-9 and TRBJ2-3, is DTGVSQNPRHKITKRGQNVTFRCDPISEHNRLYWYRQTLGQGPEFLTYFQNEAQLEKSRLLSDRFSAERPKGSFSTLEIQRTEQGDSAMYLCASTRQAVGSDTQYFGPGTRLTVL.

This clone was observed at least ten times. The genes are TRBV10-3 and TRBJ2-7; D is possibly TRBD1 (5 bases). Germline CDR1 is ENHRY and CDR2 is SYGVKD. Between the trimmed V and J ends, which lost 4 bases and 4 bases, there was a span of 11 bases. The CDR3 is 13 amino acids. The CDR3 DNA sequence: TGTGCCATCAGTGTCCAGGGCCTTTACGAGCAGTACTTC. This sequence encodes CAISVQGLYEQYF.

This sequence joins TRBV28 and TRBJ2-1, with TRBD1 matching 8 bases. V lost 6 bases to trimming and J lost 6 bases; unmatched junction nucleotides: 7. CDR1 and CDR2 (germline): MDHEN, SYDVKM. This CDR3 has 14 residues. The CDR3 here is CASRDRGSGNEQFF. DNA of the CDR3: TGTGCCAGCAGAGACAGGGGTTCCGGCAATGAGCAGTTCTTC.

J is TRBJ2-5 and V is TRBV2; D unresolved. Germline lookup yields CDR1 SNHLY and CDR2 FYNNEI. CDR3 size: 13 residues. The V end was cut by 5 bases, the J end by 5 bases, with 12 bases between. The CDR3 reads CASSLVRGETQYF. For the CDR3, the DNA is TGTGCCAGCAGTCTGGTCAGAGGCGAGACCCAGTACTTC.

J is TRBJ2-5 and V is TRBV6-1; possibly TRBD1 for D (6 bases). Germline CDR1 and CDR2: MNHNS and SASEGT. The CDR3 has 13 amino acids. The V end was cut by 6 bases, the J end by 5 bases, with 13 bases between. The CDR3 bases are TGTGCCAGCAGCGAACAGGGTTGGGAGACCCAGTACTTC. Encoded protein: CASSEQGWETQYF.

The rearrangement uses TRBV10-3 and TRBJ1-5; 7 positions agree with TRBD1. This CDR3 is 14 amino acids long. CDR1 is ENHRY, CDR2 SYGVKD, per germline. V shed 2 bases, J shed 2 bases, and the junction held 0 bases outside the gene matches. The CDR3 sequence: CAISEGTGNQPQHF. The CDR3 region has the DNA TGTGCCATCAGTGAGGGGACAGGCAATCAGCCCCAGCATTTT.

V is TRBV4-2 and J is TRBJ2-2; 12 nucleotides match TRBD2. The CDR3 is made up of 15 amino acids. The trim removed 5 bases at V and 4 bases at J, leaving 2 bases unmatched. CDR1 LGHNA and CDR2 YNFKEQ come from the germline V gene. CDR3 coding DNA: TGTGCCAGCAGCTCACTAGCGGGAGGCACCGGGGAGCTGTTTTTT. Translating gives CASSSLAGGTGELFF.

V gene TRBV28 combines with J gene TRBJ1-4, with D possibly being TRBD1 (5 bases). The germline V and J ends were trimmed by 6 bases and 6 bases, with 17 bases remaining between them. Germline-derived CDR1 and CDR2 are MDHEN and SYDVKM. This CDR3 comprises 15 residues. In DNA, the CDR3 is TGTGCCAGCAGCCCCCCTAAGGGAGGGGATGAAAAACTGTTTTTT. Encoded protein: CASSPPKGGDEKLFF. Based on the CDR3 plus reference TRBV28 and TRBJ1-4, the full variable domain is DVKVTQSSRYLVKRTGEKVFLECVQDMDHENMFWYRQDPGLGLRLIYFSYDVKMKEKGDIPEGYSVSREKKERFSLILESASTNQTSMYLCASSPPKGGDEKLFFGSGTQLSVL.

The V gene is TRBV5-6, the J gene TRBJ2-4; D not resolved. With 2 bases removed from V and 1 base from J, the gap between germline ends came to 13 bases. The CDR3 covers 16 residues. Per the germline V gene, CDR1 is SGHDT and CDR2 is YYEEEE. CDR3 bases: TGTGCCAGCAGCTTACCCGGAATGCGGGCCAAAAACATTCAGTACTTC. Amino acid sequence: CASSLPGMRAKNIQYF.